A single count supports the clone carrying this TCR beta chain. The CDR3 runs to 17 residues. Unmatched junction bases numbered 11, after V lost 7 bases and J lost 3 bases. Per the germline V gene, CDR1 is MDHEN and CDR2 is SYDVKM. 13 Jbeta primers and 60 Vbeta primers were used for the PCR. Using immunoSEQ multiplex PCR, the repertoire was profiled, and TCRdb retains in-frame clones only, with some absent. The data show 40,000 or so clones, around 73% seen once. The data were taken from a study of cytomegalovirus exposure and HLA in healthy donors. Material: PBMCs. This receptor was identified in a woman in her 30s in good health and CMV-seronegative. The gene calls are TRBV28 and TRBJ2-7; 14 nucleotides line up with TRBD2. The DNA for the CDR3 is TGTGCCAGCACCGGACTAGCGGGAGGTAGGCGTGTCTACGAGCAGTACTTC. Protein sequence: CASTGLAGGRRVYEQYF.